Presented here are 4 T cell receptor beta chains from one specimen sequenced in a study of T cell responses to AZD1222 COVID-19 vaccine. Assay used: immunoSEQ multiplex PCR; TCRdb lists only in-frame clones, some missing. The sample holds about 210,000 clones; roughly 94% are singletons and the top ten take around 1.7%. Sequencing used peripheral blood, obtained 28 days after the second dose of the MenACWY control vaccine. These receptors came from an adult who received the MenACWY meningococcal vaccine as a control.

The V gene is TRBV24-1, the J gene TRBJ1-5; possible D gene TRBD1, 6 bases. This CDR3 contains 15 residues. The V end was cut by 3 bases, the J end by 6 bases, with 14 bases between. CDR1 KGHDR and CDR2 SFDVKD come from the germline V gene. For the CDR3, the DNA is TGTGCCACCAGTGATCCACGGGGGGCAGGTCAGCCCCAGCATTTT. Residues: CATSDPRGAGQPQHF.

CDR3 sequence: CASSQEPGFSLEQYF. The CDR3 region has the DNA TGCGCCAGCAGCCAAGAGCCCGGGTTTTCCCTCGAGCAGTACTTC. This chain joins TRBV4-1 and TRBJ2-7; D is unclear. From germline, CDR1 is MGHRA and CDR2 YSYEKL. Trimming removed 0 bases from V and 6 bases from J, with 15 bases in between. The CDR3 sequence is 15 residues long.

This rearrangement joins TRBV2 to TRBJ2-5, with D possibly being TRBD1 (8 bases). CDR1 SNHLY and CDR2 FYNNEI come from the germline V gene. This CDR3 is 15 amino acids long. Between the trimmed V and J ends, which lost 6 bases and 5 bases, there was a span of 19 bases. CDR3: CASSDGQGGFETQYF. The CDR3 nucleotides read TGTGCCAGCAGCGACGGACAGGGAGGGTTTGAGACCCAGTACTTC. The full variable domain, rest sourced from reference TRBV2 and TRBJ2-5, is EPEVTQTPSHQVTQMGQEVILRCVPISNHLYFYWYRQILGQKVEFLVSFYNNEISEKSEIFDDQFSVERPDGSNFTLKIRSTKLEDSAMYFCASSDGQGGFETQYFGPGTRLLVL.

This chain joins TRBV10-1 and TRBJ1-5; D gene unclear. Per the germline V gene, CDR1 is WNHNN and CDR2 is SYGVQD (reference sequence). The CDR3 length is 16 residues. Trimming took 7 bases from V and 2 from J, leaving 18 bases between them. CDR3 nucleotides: TGCGCCAGCAACTTATGTCGCCCCCTGGGCAATCAGCCCCAGCATTTT. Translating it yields CASNLCRPLGNQPQHF.